Shown below are 28 T cell receptor beta chains from a single sample sequenced in a study of blood T cell repertoires in COVID-19. Measured with immunoSEQ multiplex PCR; TCRdb has only the in-frame clones, and not every one. The sample lists some 170,000 clones, roughly 73% occurring once. Sequenced: peripheral blood. These receptors were collected from an older man with acute or convalescent COVID-19.

This CDR3 reads CASSLASSGSNSPLHF. The CDR3 DNA follows: TGCGCCAGCAGCTTGGCTTCTTCAGGCTCTAATTCACCCCTCCACTTT. V usage is TRBV5-1 and J usage is TRBJ1-6; D gene ambiguous. Trimming cost V 0 bases and J 6 bases, with 13 bases left between them. This CDR3 is 16 amino acids long. CDR1 is SGHRS, CDR2 YFSETQ, per germline. The variable domain in full, with the rest retrieved from reference TRBV5-1 and TRBJ1-6, is KAGVTQTPRYLIKTRGQQVTLSCSPISGHRSVSWYQQTPGQGLQFLFEYFSETQRNKGNFPGRFSGRQFSNSRSEMNVSTLELGDSALYLCASSLASSGSNSPLHFGNGTRLTVT.

This sequence joins TRBV19 and TRBJ1-1; the match to TRBD1 covers 7 bases. The J segment lost 5 bases and the V segment lost 5 bases, leaving 2 bases of the junction unmatched. The germline V gene encodes CDR1 LNHDA and CDR2 SQIVND (reference sequence). This CDR3 comprises 12 residues. The DNA of the CDR3 is TGTGCCAGTAGTGACAGGGTTACTGAAGCTTTCTTT. This translates into CASSDRVTEAFF.

The rearrangement links TRBV7-9 to TRBJ2-7, with D possibly matching TRBD2 (7 bases). Germline V lookup: CDR1 SEHNR, CDR2 FQNEAQ (reference sequence). The germline V and J ends were trimmed by 5 bases and 2 bases, with 16 bases remaining between them. CDR3 length equals 15 residues. The CDR3 DNA is TGTGCCAGCAGCCACCCCGGGGGGCCGACCTACGAGCAGTACTTC. It translates to CASSHPGGPTYEQYF.

This rearrangement joins TRBV14 to TRBJ2-7; 8 nucleotides line up with TRBD2. The germline V gene encodes CDR1 SGHDN and CDR2 FVKESK. V gave up 1 base and J gave up 2 bases; unmatched junction bases: 7. This CDR3 comprises 16 residues. The CDR3 sequence: CASSQVVGTRTYEQYF. The CDR3 nucleotides are TGTGCCAGCAGCCAAGTGGTCGGGACTAGGACCTACGAGCAGTACTTC.

The chain uses TRBV28 and TRBJ2-1; 10 bases are shared with TRBD1. The CDR3 runs 16 residues. Germline CDR1 and CDR2: MDHEN and SYDVKM. The V gene end was trimmed by 5 bases and the J gene end by 6 bases; junction bases not matched to a gene: 10. The DNA of the CDR3 is TGTGCCAGCAGTACAGAAGGACAGGGGGGGTTCAATGAGCAGTTCTTC. Translated: CASSTEGQGGFNEQFF.

The gene calls are TRBV27 and TRBJ1-1; the match to TRBD1 covers 7 bases. V shed 5 bases, J shed 4 bases, and the junction held 10 bases outside the gene matches. CDR3 length equals 15 residues. CDR1 MNHEY and CDR2 SMNVEV come from the germline V gene (reference sequence). The CDR3 protein is CASSLWNRGTTEAFF. CDR3 in DNA: TGTGCCAGCAGTCTCTGGAACAGGGGTACCACTGAAGCTTTCTTT.

CDR3 sequence: CASSFGGRQETQYF. DNA for the CDR3: TGTGCCAGCAGTTTTGGGGGCCGCCAAGAGACCCAGTACTTC. V is TRBV28 and J is TRBJ2-5; maybe TRBD1 (6 bases). The V and J ends lost 3 bases and 1 base respectively, with 9 bases between them. Germline lookup yields CDR1 MDHEN and CDR2 SYDVKM. This CDR3 contains 14 residues.

Here the CDR3 DNA reads TGTGCCAGCAGCTCAGGACAGGCCCTTGGTTCCTACGAGCAGTACTTC. Protein product: CASSSGQALGSYEQYF. The gene calls are TRBV7-6 and TRBJ2-7, with 7 bases lining up with TRBD1. The CDR3 totals 16 residues. In germline, CDR1 is SGHVS, CDR2 FNYEAQ. With 4 bases clipped from V and 1 base from J, the junction kept 10 bases outside the gene matches.

The rearrangement joins TRBV2 to TRBJ1-3, with D tentatively TRBD1 (6 bases). There are 15 residues in the CDR3. The germline V gene encodes CDR1 SNHLY and CDR2 FYNNEI. Trimming cost V 4 bases and J 0 bases, with 10 bases left between them. The CDR3: CASSAGGFSGNTIYF. CDR3 DNA: TGTGCCAGCAGTGCGGGGGGCTTCTCTGGAAACACCATATATTTT.

The chain uses TRBV24-1 and TRBJ2-5, with TRBD2 matching 10 bases. The CDR3 contains 14 residues. The ends lost 6 bases at V and 3 bases at J; junction bases unmatched: 3. From germline, CDR1 is KGHDR and CDR2 SFDVKD. The CDR3 DNA sequence: TGTGCCACCAGTCTTCTAGCGGGAGAAGAGACCCAGTACTTC. Protein: CATSLLAGEETQYF.

V and J are TRBV29-1 and TRBJ1-5, with 8 bases that match TRBD1. The germline V gene encodes CDR1 SQVTM and CDR2 ANQGSEA. The J segment lost 0 bases and the V segment lost 6 bases, leaving 4 bases of the junction unmatched. This CDR3 has 14 residues. The CDR3 region has the DNA TGCAGCGTCGGACAGGGAAATAGCAATCAGCCCCAGCATTTT. Protein: CSVGQGNSNQPQHF.

This chain connects TRBV5-1 to TRBJ2-7, with D possibly TRBD1 on 5 matching bases. The V end lost 0 bases, the J end lost 0 bases, and 10 bases lay between the germline ends. The germline CDR1 and CDR2 sequences are SGHRS and YFSETQ. The CDR3 sequence is 15 residues long. The CDR3 sequence is CASSLVLGASYEQYF. CDR3 nucleotide sequence: TGCGCCAGCAGCTTGGTGTTAGGGGCCTCCTACGAGCAGTACTTC.

The chain recombines TRBV15 with TRBJ1-1; no firm D call. Per germline, CDR1 LNHNV and CDR2 YYDKDF (reference sequence). V shed 6 bases and J shed 1 base, with 9 bases lying between them. The CDR3 runs 13 residues. The CDR3 region has the DNA TGTGCCACCAGTCTCACTGAGAACACTGAAGCTTTCTTT. It specifies CATSLTENTEAFF. Looking up the rest from reference TRBV15 and TRBJ1-1 gives the full variable domain: DAMVIQNPRYQVTQFGKPVTLSCSQTLNHNVMYWYQQKSSQAPKLLFHYYDKDFNNEADTPDNFQSRRPNTSFCFLDIRSPGLGDTAMYLCATSLTENTEAFFGQGTRLTVV.

CDR3 in amino acids: CASSSQGADTQYF. For the CDR3, the DNA is TGTGCCAGCAGCTCACAGGGGGCAGATACGCAGTATTTT. V gene TRBV11-2 combines with J gene TRBJ2-3; 8 bases fit TRBD1. Germline V lookup: CDR1 SGHAT, CDR2 FQNNGV. This CDR3 has 13 residues. V lost 4 bases and J lost 4; bases outside the gene matches: 1.

The rearrangement links TRBV27 to TRBJ2-7, with D tentatively TRBD1 (5 bases). Germline values: CDR1 MNHEY, CDR2 SMNVEV (reference sequence). The CDR3 is 13 residues long. The V and J ends lost 2 bases and 2 bases respectively, with 7 bases between them. The CDR3 bases are TGTGCCAGCAGTTTAGAAGGGGCCTACGAGCAGTACTTC. Translating gives CASSLEGAYEQYF.

This clone was seen a handful of times. The V gene is TRBV7-9, the J gene TRBJ2-7; the match to TRBD1 covers 7 bases. Germline-derived CDR1 and CDR2 are SEHNR and FQNEAQ (reference sequence). The CDR3 has 14 amino acids. V shed 4 bases, J shed 5 bases, and the junction held 8 bases outside the gene matches. CDR3 amino acids: CASSSTGVVDEQYF. In DNA, the CDR3 is TGTGCCAGCAGCTCAACAGGGGTGGTCGACGAGCAGTACTTC.

V gene TRBV7-8 combines with J gene TRBJ2-5, with D possibly matching TRBD1 (6 bases). Trimming pared 5 bases from V and 7 bases from J, leaving 17 bases between. This CDR3 has 14 residues. Germline V gene lookup returns CDR1 SGHVS and CDR2 FQNEAQ. The CDR3 spells CASSRDRIEMTQYF. The CDR3 DNA sequence: TGTGCCAGCAGCCGAGACAGGATTGAGATGACCCAGTACTTC. Drawing the rest from reference TRBV7-8 and TRBJ2-5, the complete variable domain is GAGVSQSPRYKVAKRGQDVALRCDPISGHVSLFWYQQALGQGPEFLTYFQNEAQLDKSGLPSDRFFAERPEGSVSTLKIQRTQQEDSAVYLCASSRDRIEMTQYFGPGTRLLVL.

This clone was recorded only once. The chain couples TRBV6-5 to TRBJ1-2; TRBD1 aligns across 9 bases. The CDR3 contains 15 residues. The trim removed 0 bases at V and 4 bases at J, leaving 3 bases unmatched. CDR1 and CDR2 from the germline V gene are MNHEY and SVGAGI. The CDR3 protein is CASSYSGQGVYGYTF. The CDR3 DNA reads TGTGCCAGCAGTTACTCGGGACAGGGAGTCTATGGCTACACCTTC.

The gene calls are TRBV6-5 and TRBJ2-3; 7 bases agree with TRBD2. Germline CDR1 and CDR2: MNHEY and SVGAGI. V was clipped by 6 bases and J by 4 bases; unmatched bases: 7. The CDR3 runs to 14 residues. CDR3 nucleotide sequence: TGTGCCAGCAGAGAGGCGGGGGTACCAGATACGCAGTATTTT. Protein sequence: CASREAGVPDTQYF.

This sequence joins TRBV6-5 and TRBJ1-3, with TRBD1 matching over 10 bases. The CDR3 contains 14 residues. The germline V gene encodes CDR1 MNHEY and CDR2 SVGAGI. Trimming cost V 6 bases and J 2 bases; bases outside gene matches: 1. The CDR3 coding sequence is TGTGCCAGCAGGGGGACAGGGGCTGGAAACACCATATATTTT. Translated, it gives CASRGTGAGNTIYF.

This CDR3 reads CASSPRGSNQPQHF. The CDR3 DNA sequence: TGTGCCAGCAGCCCCAGGGGGAGCAATCAGCCCCAGCATTTT. The chain uses TRBV7-2 and TRBJ1-5, with TRBD1 identical over 7 bases. V lost 5 bases to trimming and J lost 1 base; unmatched junction nucleotides: 2. CDR3 length: 14 amino acids. CDR1 is SGHTA and CDR2 is FQGNSA in the germline V gene.

This sequence joins TRBV5-1 and TRBJ2-3; perhaps TRBD2 as D (7 bases). CDR3 length equals 16 residues. V was shortened by 7 bases and J by 0 bases, with 18 bases between the two germline ends. Looked up from germline, CDR1 is SGHRS and CDR2 is YFSETQ. The CDR3 region has the DNA TGCGCCAGCGAGGGGGGGGTCACTTCTAGCACAGATACGCAGTATTTT. Protein sequence: CASEGGVTSSTDTQYF.

The CDR3 sequence: CASGFGTSGRASTDTQYF. CDR3 DNA sequence: TGTGCTAGTGGTTTCGGAACTAGCGGGAGGGCTAGCACAGATACGCAGTATTTT. The chain joins TRBV12-5 to TRBJ2-3, with 13 bases aligning to TRBD2. V dropped 3 bases and J dropped 0; count of bases not matched to a gene: 6. The CDR3 has 18 residues. The germline gives CDR1 LGHNT, CDR2 FRNRAP.

The CDR3 here is CASSQELRGYGYTF. Written as DNA, the CDR3 is TGTGCCAGCAGCCAAGAACTCAGGGGATATGGCTACACCTTC. The chain joins TRBV3-1 (or the pseudogene TRBV3-2) to TRBJ1-2; possibly TRBD1 for D (6 bases). This CDR3 comprises 14 residues. The V end lost 0 bases, the J end lost 5 bases, and 10 bases lay between the germline ends. Germline CDR1 and CDR2: LGHDT and YNNKEL (reference sequence).

This clone turned up a few times. The rearrangement links TRBV27 to TRBJ2-1, with TRBD1 matching 10 bases. Trimming removed 5 bases from V and 13 bases from J; junction bases left unmatched: 11. The germline CDR1 and CDR2 sequences are MNHEY and SMNVEV (reference sequence). CDR3 size: 14 residues. CDR3 sequence: CASSSRDRGQDQFF. In DNA form, the CDR3 reads TGTGCCAGCAGTAGTCGGGACAGGGGTCAAGACCAGTTCTTC.

The chain links TRBV23-1 to TRBJ1-6; D is ambiguous. TRBV23-1 is recorded as an ORF, its role being uncertain. The CDR3 covers 12 residues. Trimming took off 4 bases at V and 11 bases at J, with 9 bases between the two ends. CDR3 protein: CASSLRRAPLHF. The DNA of the CDR3 is TGCGCCAGCAGTCTGCGGAGGGCACCCCTCCACTTT.

This sequence joins TRBV28 and TRBJ2-7, with 10 bases that match TRBD1. The CDR3 spans 15 residues. The germline gives CDR1 MDHEN, CDR2 SYDVKM. V was pared by 6 bases and J by 4 bases, with 9 bases of the junction left unmatched. The CDR3 sequence is CASSPRTGGYYEQYF. For the CDR3, the DNA is TGTGCCAGCAGCCCGAGGACAGGGGGGTATTACGAGCAGTACTTC.

The chain combines TRBV7-9 with TRBJ1-1; 10 bases match TRBD1. CDR1 is SEHNR and CDR2 is FQNEAQ in the germline V gene (reference sequence). This CDR3 has 14 residues. V gave up 11 bases and J gave up 6 bases; unmatched junction bases: 12. Written as DNA, the CDR3 is TGTGCCGGCCAGACAGGGGGCGAGCCCTCTGAAGCTTTCTTT. This translates into CAGQTGGEPSEAFF. Full variable domain (rest looked up from reference TRBV7-9 and TRBJ1-1): DTGVSQNPRHKITKRGQNVTFRCDPISEHNRLYWYRQTLGQGPEFLTYFQNEAQLEKSRLLSDRFSAERPKGSFSTLEIQRTEQGDSAMYLCAGQTGGEPSEAFFGQGTRLTVV.